The present T cell receptor (beta chain) was sequenced within a study of T-cell reconstitution after alpha-beta-depleted transplantation in children. Construction of the TCRbeta library involved unique molecular identifiers. TCRdb used MiXCR to reprocess the PCR reads, holding one entry per CDR3 protein. The sample has 350,000 to 450,000 distinct CDR3 sequences, about 20% seen once. V was pared by 4 bases and J by 4 bases, with 16 bases between. The CDR3 runs to 14 residues. Germline CDR1 is DFQATT and CDR2 is SNEGSKA (reference sequence). This TCR was sampled from a human donor who donated a stem cell graft to a child with acute myeloid leukemia. The chain is built from TRBV20-1 and TRBJ1-1, with D possibly TRBD1 on 6 matching bases. Sequenced material: PBMCs from the stem cell graft donor, taken from the stem cell graft. The CDR3 DNA follows: TGCAGTGCTACCCCCCGTTTAGGGGGCACTGAAGCTTTCTTT. As protein: CSATPRLGGTEAFF.